One and the same sample provided the 25 T cell receptor beta chains below, sequenced in a study of OX40 agonist ivuxolimab in advanced cancers. Assay: immunoSEQ multiplex PCR; the TCRdb copy retains only in-frame clones and omits some. The table shows 60,000 to 65,000 clones, with approximately 89% occurring only once. The sample consisted of CD4+ or CD8+ T cells sorted from blood, taken in a trial of the OX40 agonist ivuxolimab. All receptors derive from an adult with an advanced solid tumor such as melanoma, head and neck, liver or kidney cancer.

This clone was recorded only once. V gene TRBV27 combines with J gene TRBJ2-7; D unclear. Germline V lookup: CDR1 MNHEY, CDR2 SMNVEV (reference sequence). This CDR3 is built from 13 residues. Trimming shortened V by 2 bases and J by 5 bases, and 10 bases separated the two germline ends. The DNA of the CDR3 is TGTGCCAGCAGTTTAAGCAGGTACAACGAGCAGTACTTC. This encodes CASSLSRYNEQYF.

The chain couples TRBV4-2 to TRBJ1-2; no firm D call. Trimming removed 3 bases at V and 8 bases at J, with 10 bases between. This CDR3 region has 12 residues. In germline, CDR1 is LGHNA, CDR2 YNFKEQ. As DNA, the CDR3 is TGTGCCAGCAGCCAGGGAGTGGGAGGCTACACCTTC. It encodes CASSQGVGGYTF.

The CDR3 DNA is TGTGCCAGCAGCCAAGATCCCAGGGGGAACGAGCAGTACTTC. This gives the protein CASSQDPRGNEQYF. This chain uses TRBV4-2 with TRBJ2-7, with 7 bases that match TRBD1. CDR3 size: 14 residues. Trimming at V came to 0 bases and at J to 5 bases, leaving 4 bases not matched to a gene. Germline V lookup: CDR1 LGHNA, CDR2 YNFKEQ.

The chain couples TRBV4-1 to TRBJ1-5; D is perhaps TRBD1 (6 bases). Trimming took 1 base from V and 3 from J, leaving 10 bases between them. CDR3 length: 15 residues. Per the germline V gene, CDR1 is MGHRA and CDR2 is YSYEKL. The CDR3 DNA sequence: TGCGCCAGCAGCCAAGTGGCGGGGGCCAATCAGCCCCAGCATTTT. Protein product: CASSQVAGANQPQHF.

This clone was seen only once. The chain carries TRBV7-3 and TRBJ2-2, with TRBD2 matching 12 bases. Per germline, CDR1 SGHTA and CDR2 FQGTGA. The CDR3 extends over 20 amino acids. J lost 1 base, V lost 1 base, and 10 bases had no gene match. The CDR3 spells CASSLIPLAGGSKNTGELFF. CDR3 coding DNA: TGTGCCAGCAGCTTAATACCACTAGCGGGAGGCTCTAAGAACACCGGGGAGCTGTTTTTT.

This chain uses TRBV30 with TRBJ1-1; no clear D. The V gene lost 0 bases and the J gene lost 4 bases, with 9 bases spanning the gap. The CDR3 consists of 13 residues. CDR1 and CDR2 from the germline V gene are GTSNPN and SVGIG (reference sequence). CDR3 region: CAWSVHGSTEAFF. The CDR3 nucleotides read TGTGCCTGGAGTGTACATGGGAGCACTGAAGCTTTCTTT.

The gene calls are TRBV7-9 and TRBJ1-2; D is ambiguous. CDR3 length: 13 residues. Germline V gene lookup returns CDR1 SEHNR and CDR2 FQNEAQ (reference sequence). The V end was cut by 5 bases, the J end by 7 bases, with 14 bases between. As DNA, the CDR3 is TGTGCCAGCAGCGCAGGAGGGTATGCTGGCTACACCTTC. Translating it yields CASSAGGYAGYTF.

The chain is built from TRBV19 and TRBJ1-1, with D perhaps TRBD1 (5 bases). V lost 5 bases to trimming and J lost 0 bases, with 7 bases between them. The CDR3 has 13 amino acids. The V gene's germline CDR1 is LNHDA and CDR2 SQIVND (reference sequence). The CDR3, as DNA: TGTGCCAGTAGTGGACAATTGAACACTGAAGCTTTCTTT. Protein sequence: CASSGQLNTEAFF.

The V and J genes are TRBV28 and TRBJ2-7; 8 bases align to TRBD1. V lost 5 bases, J lost 4 bases, and 7 bases stayed unmatched. Germline loops: CDR1 MDHEN, CDR2 SYDVKM. The CDR3 sequence is 14 residues long. The CDR3 spells CASSAPGTGYEQYF. The CDR3 DNA is TGTGCCAGCAGTGCGCCCGGGACAGGTTACGAGCAGTACTTC.

The rearrangement uses TRBV27 and TRBJ2-2; 14 positions match TRBD2. After removal of 5 bases from V and 5 bases from J, the junction contained 4 bases not matched to a gene. Germline assignment: CDR1 MNHEY and CDR2 SMNVEV (reference sequence). This CDR3 is built from 16 residues. The CDR3 region has the DNA TGTGCCAGCAGTCAGGGACTAGCGGGAGCTACCGGGGAGCTGTTTTTT. This gives the protein CASSQGLAGATGELFF.

This clone was seen just once. The CDR3 sequence is CASRPTRGAQETQYF. As DNA, the CDR3 is TGTGCCAGCAGGCCGACTAGGGGAGCCCAAGAGACCCAGTACTTC. V and J are TRBV11-2 and TRBJ2-5; possibly TRBD2 for D (6 bases). CDR3 length: 15 amino acids. The V gene's germline CDR1 is SGHAT and CDR2 FQNNGV. V was cut by 6 bases and J by 1 base, with 15 bases left in between.

In this sample, this clone is medium-sized (0.01 to 0.1%). This chain connects TRBV7-9 to TRBJ2-7, with a possible D match to TRBD2 (6 bases). Trimming removed 6 bases at V and 2 bases at J, with 11 bases between. The CDR3 contains 13 residues. CDR1 and CDR2 from the germline V gene are SEHNR and FQNEAQ (reference sequence). In DNA form, the CDR3 reads TGTGCCAGCAGAGAGGGACTTGCCTACGAGCAGTACTTC. Amino acids: CASREGLAYEQYF.

As DNA, the CDR3 is TGTGCCAGCAGTTCCAGGGGCTCCTACGAGCAGTACTTC. It specifies CASSSRGSYEQYF. The chain employs TRBV6-5 and TRBJ2-7; possibly TRBD1 for D (6 bases). Germline-derived CDR1 and CDR2 are MNHEY and SVGAGI. This CDR3 spans 13 amino acids. Trimming left V 4 bases short and J 0 bases short, with 7 bases between.

This chain joins TRBV29-1 and TRBJ1-1; no definite D call. V lost 6 bases and J 7 bases, leaving 12 bases between the germline ends. There are 11 residues in the CDR3. Germline assignment: CDR1 SQVTM and CDR2 ANQGSEA. CDR3 residues: CSVPGSVEAFF. The CDR3 DNA reads as TGCAGCGTGCCGGGTAGCGTTGAAGCTTTCTTT.

The rearrangement joins TRBV2 to TRBJ1-1, with 7 bases that match TRBD1. Germline-derived CDR1 and CDR2 are SNHLY and FYNNEI. CDR3 size: 14 residues. Trimming took 9 bases from V and 2 from J; bases not matched to a gene: 9. The CDR3 sequence: CARDTGTANTEAFF. In DNA form, the CDR3 reads TGTGCCAGGGATACCGGGACAGCCAACACTGAAGCTTTCTTT.

The gene calls are TRBV12-5 and TRBJ2-7; D is undetermined. Trimming shortened V by 1 base and J by 6 bases, and 4 bases separated the two germline ends. Germline lookup yields CDR1 LGHNT and CDR2 FRNRAP. This CDR3 spans 11 amino acids. CDR3 nucleotide sequence: TGTGCTAGTGGTTTGGGAGGCGAGCAGTACTTC. It is translated as CASGLGGEQYF.

The V call is TRBV5-6, the J call TRBJ2-7; weak D call: TRBD2 (5 bases). This CDR3 comprises 14 residues. Deletions cut 4 bases from V and 4 bases from J, with 15 bases between. The germline V gene encodes CDR1 SGHDT and CDR2 YYEEEE. The CDR3 sequence is CASSPGSIRYEQYF. The CDR3 DNA follows: TGTGCCAGCAGCCCTGGGAGTATACGGTACGAGCAGTACTTC.

V and J are TRBV13 and TRBJ2-4; TRBD1 matches at 8 bases. Germline V gives CDR1 PRHDT, CDR2 FYEKMQ (reference sequence). Trimming took 8 bases from V and 6 from J; bases not matched to a gene: 6. This CDR3 is 13 amino acids long. CDR3 nucleotides: TGTGCCAGCGTACAGGGGGACCGAAACATTCAGTACTTC. Its translation: CASVQGDRNIQYF.

This chain joins TRBV25-1 and TRBJ2-7; 9 nucleotides match TRBD1. V shed 5 bases and J 4 bases; nucleotides not matched to a gene: 12. Germline V gene sequence: CDR1 MGHDK, CDR2 SYGVNS. This CDR3 is built from 16 residues. CDR3: CASSSTTGTGLYEQYF. Written as DNA, the CDR3 is TGTGCCAGCAGTTCGACGACCGGGACAGGGCTTTACGAGCAGTACTTC.

The chain couples TRBV5-6 to TRBJ1-5; weak D call: TRBD1 (6 bases). Germline loops: CDR1 SGHDT, CDR2 YYEEEE. The CDR3 extends over 13 amino acids. V lost 2 bases to trimming and J lost 7 bases, with 10 bases between them. The CDR3 nucleotides read TGTGCCAGCAGCTTAGGTCAGGGGCAGCCCCAGCATTTT. It codes for CASSLGQGQPQHF.

The chain combines TRBV11-2 with TRBJ2-1, with 14 bases that match TRBD2. The V and J ends lost 8 bases and 9 bases, in that order; junction bases with no gene match: 6. The CDR3 covers 14 residues. CDR1 SGHAT and CDR2 FQNNGV come from the germline V gene. This chain's CDR3 is CASEGTSGRGEQFF. The CDR3 DNA sequence: TGTGCCAGCGAAGGGACTAGCGGGAGAGGTGAGCAGTTCTTC. Full variable domain (outside the CDR3, taken from reference TRBV11-2 and TRBJ2-1): EAGVAQSPRYKIIEKRQSVAFWCNPISGHATLYWYQQILGQGPKLLIQFQNNGVVDDSQLPKDRFSAERLKGVDSTLKIQPAKLEDSAVYLCASEGTSGRGEQFFGPGTRLTVL.

The chain employs TRBV28 and TRBJ2-7, with D perhaps being TRBD1 or TRBD2 (5 bases each). V shed 2 bases and J shed 2 bases, with 10 bases lying between them. The CDR3 runs 14 residues. In germline, CDR1 is MDHEN, CDR2 SYDVKM. The DNA of the CDR3 is TGTGCCAGCAGTTTAGGGCAGGGAGCCTACGAGCAGTACTTC. This translates into CASSLGQGAYEQYF.

The genes are TRBV27 and TRBJ2-1; no clear D. CDR3 length: 13 amino acids. Germline CDR1 and CDR2: MNHEY and SMNVEV (reference sequence). Trimming took off 3 bases at V and 4 bases at J, with 7 bases between the two ends. The CDR3 spells CASSFLKYNEQFF. The DNA for the CDR3 is TGTGCCAGCAGTTTCCTGAAATACAATGAGCAGTTCTTC.

This clone was counted a single time. The CDR3 region is CASSEFSLTSGRLPDTQYF. The CDR3 DNA is TGTGCCAGCAGTGAATTTTCCTTGACTAGCGGGAGATTACCAGATACGCAGTATTTT. The chain joins TRBV2 to TRBJ2-3; TRBD2 agrees at 12 bases. The V gene end was trimmed by 2 bases and the J gene end by 4 bases; junction bases not matched to a gene: 13. The CDR3 is 19 residues long. Germline V gene lookup returns CDR1 SNHLY and CDR2 FYNNEI.

The chain uses TRBV27 and TRBJ2-1, with D tentatively TRBD1 (5 bases). This CDR3 region has 13 residues. V was trimmed by 3 bases and J by 6 bases, leaving 9 bases between them. The germline CDR1 and CDR2 sequences are MNHEY and SMNVEV (reference sequence). The CDR3 loop reads CASSLGPFNEQFF. DNA of the CDR3: TGTGCCAGCAGTTTGGGGCCTTTCAATGAGCAGTTCTTC.